The T cell receptor (beta chain) under discussion was sequenced for a study of shared clonotypes between healthy human individuals. Findings and limits, study-wide: Genetic and exposure-history diversity was limited by the few donors.

CDR1 MGHDK and CDR2 SYGVNS come from the germline V gene. The ends were cut back, 3 bases at V and 3 bases at J, with 3 bases in the middle. CDR3 size: 11 residues. As for this clone: Its specificity is not known.

Generated by immunoSEQ multiplex PCR, the TCRdb table keeps only in-frame clones and is missing some. Among about 380,000 clones, about 97% were seen once, and the ten largest hold 0.32%. The material sequenced was memory CD8+ T cells sorted from blood. The subset: CD45RO+ cells pooled with CCR7-negative TemRA cells. The chain combines TRBV25-1 with TRBJ2-7, with D uncertain. The receptor comes from a man aged 25 to 40 in good health. The CDR3 coding sequence is TGTGCCAGCAGTGAGAACTACGAGCAGTACTTC. Translated, it gives CASSENYEQYF.